The T cell receptor (beta chain) under discussion was sequenced for a study of vaccination effects on CD4 cells after COVID-19. Broader study findings: After vaccination of healthy people, only 1 of 255 vaccine-induced clones cross-reacted with common cold coronaviruses.

As concerns this clone: Its antigen is still unknown.

Germline V gene lookup returns CDR1 SGHTA and CDR2 FQGNSA. The CDR3 totals 15 residues. V lost 4 bases, J lost 3 bases, and 8 bases stayed unmatched. Repertoires were generated with immunoSEQ multiplex PCR, while TCRdb's copy carries only in-frame clones and drops some. The data contain more than 55,000 clones, about four fifths of them singletons. Isolation of CD4+ T cells took place after 10 days of culture. Either the mRNA-1273 or the BNT162b2 vaccine was given to participants as two doses. The sample consisted of CD4+ T cells from PBMCs cultured without peptide, taken after COVID-19 vaccination. The gene calls are TRBV7-2 and TRBJ2-7, with TRBD2 matching 8 bases. This clonotype was obtained from a human donor who received a COVID-19 vaccine. Here the CDR3 reads CASSSGSSGSYEQYF. As DNA, the CDR3 is TGTGCCAGCAGCTCGGGATCAAGCGGGAGCTACGAGCAGTACTTC.